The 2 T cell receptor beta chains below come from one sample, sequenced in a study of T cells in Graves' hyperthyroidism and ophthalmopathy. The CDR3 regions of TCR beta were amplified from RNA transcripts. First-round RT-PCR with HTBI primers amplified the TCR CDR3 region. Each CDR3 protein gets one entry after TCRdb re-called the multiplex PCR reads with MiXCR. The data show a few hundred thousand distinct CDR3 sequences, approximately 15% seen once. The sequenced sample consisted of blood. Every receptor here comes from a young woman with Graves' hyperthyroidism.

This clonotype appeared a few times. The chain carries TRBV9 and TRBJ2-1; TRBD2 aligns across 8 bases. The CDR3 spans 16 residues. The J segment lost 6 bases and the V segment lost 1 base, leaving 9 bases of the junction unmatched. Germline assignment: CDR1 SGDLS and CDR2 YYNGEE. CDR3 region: CASSVYGSGVGNEQFF. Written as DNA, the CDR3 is TGTGCCAGCAGCGTATATGGTAGCGGGGTGGGCAATGAGCAGTTCTTC.

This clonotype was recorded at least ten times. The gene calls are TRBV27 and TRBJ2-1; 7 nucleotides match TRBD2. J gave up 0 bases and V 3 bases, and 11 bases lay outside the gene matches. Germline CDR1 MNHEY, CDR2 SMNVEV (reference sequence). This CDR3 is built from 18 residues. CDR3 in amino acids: CASSFRGDGSYSYNEQFF. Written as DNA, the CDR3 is TGTGCCAGCAGTTTTCGGGGGGACGGCTCTTACTCCTACAATGAGCAGTTCTTC.